The next 30 T cell receptor beta chains were all read from a single sample in a study of post-analysis software for immune sequencing data. Study results and caveats: About five TRBV segments were more frequent in patients than controls; TRBV5-6, TRBV5-1 and TRBV20-1 belonged to this group.

The antigens for these receptors are not known. Included in the TCR beta cDNA libraries were unique molecular identifiers. TCRdb itself ran the PCR reads through MiXCR, one entry per CDR3 protein. This table holds some 700,000 distinct CDR3 sequences, approximately 60% found once. The sequenced sample consisted of blood. Receptors were obtained from a girl aged 2 to 10 with multiple sclerosis.

V is TRBV4-1 and J is TRBJ1-1; D not certain. V dropped 4 bases and J dropped 1 base, with 10 bases sitting between them. This CDR3 contains 14 residues. From germline, CDR1 is MGHRA and CDR2 YSYEKL. The CDR3 region is CASSPHPKNTEAFF. CDR3 nucleotides: TGCGCCAGCAGCCCGCACCCAAAGAACACTGAAGCTTTCTTT.

J is TRBJ2-7 and V is TRBV7-8, with a tentative D call TRBD2 (5 bases). V lost 1 base to trimming and J lost 2 bases, with 9 bases between them. The CDR3 has 14 residues. CDR1 is SGHVS and CDR2 is FQNEAQ in the germline V gene. CDR3 sequence reads: CASSLGRGPYEQYF. CDR3 DNA sequence: TGTGCCAGCAGCTTAGGTCGAGGGCCCTACGAGCAGTACTTC.

V gene TRBV4-1 combines with J gene TRBJ1-2, with D unclear. Trimming pared 1 base from V and 4 bases from J, leaving 13 bases between. Per the germline V gene, CDR1 is MGHRA and CDR2 is YSYEKL. The CDR3 totals 15 residues. The CDR3 nucleotides read TGCGCCAGCAGCCAAGCCACCGGACTGTTCTATGGCTACACCTTC. Protein: CASSQATGLFYGYTF.

This clonotype appeared once. A junction boundary mismatches the germline segment, possibly from a read error. This rearrangement joins TRBV5-1 to TRBJ1-6, with TRBD1 as a possible D gene (5 bases). This CDR3 spans 15 amino acids. In germline, CDR1 is SGHRS, CDR2 YFSETQ. CDR3: CASSLGDGPNSPLHF. The CDR3 DNA sequence: TGCGCCAGCAGTTTGGGGGACGGACCCAATTCACCCCTCCACTTT.

This clonotype was recorded once. The chain recombines TRBV12-3 or TRBV12-4 with TRBJ1-2, with TRBD1 as a possible D gene (5 bases). Trimming removed 2 bases from V and 7 bases from J, with 17 bases in between. This CDR3 is built from 15 residues. CDR3 DNA sequence: TGTGCCAGCAGTTTACCCTTCCGGGACGGACGTGGCTACACCTTC. This codes for CASSLPFRDGRGYTF.

This clonotype was seen only once. V and J are TRBV5-1 and TRBJ2-1; D ambiguous. This CDR3 contains 15 residues. Between the trimmed V and J ends, which lost 3 bases and 2 bases, there was a span of 12 bases. Germline V lookup: CDR1 SGHRS, CDR2 YFSETQ. The CDR3 here is CASSWAQTPYNEQFF. The DNA of the CDR3 is TGCGCCAGCAGCTGGGCTCAGACACCCTACAATGAGCAGTTCTTC.

The rearrangement joins TRBV5-1 to TRBJ1-1, with D uncertain. V dropped 1 base and J dropped 5 bases, with 9 bases sitting between them. CDR1 and CDR2 from the germline V gene are SGHRS and YFSETQ. The CDR3 consists of 13 residues. Here the CDR3 reads CASSLRDRTEAFF. In DNA, the CDR3 is TGCGCCAGCAGCTTGAGGGATCGGACTGAAGCTTTCTTT.

The rearrangement joins TRBV28 to TRBJ1-5; 7 bases are a match to TRBD1. CDR1 MDHEN and CDR2 SYDVKM come from the germline V gene. Trimming took 4 bases from V and 8 from J; bases not matched to a gene: 8. The CDR3 has 14 residues. The CDR3 bases are TGTGCCAGCAGTTCGACAGGGAAAAGGAAGCCCCAGCATTTT. Its protein product is CASSSTGKRKPQHF.

V usage is TRBV29-1 and J usage is TRBJ1-1; possibly TRBD1 for D (6 bases). CDR3 length equals 15 residues. V gave up 4 bases and J gave up 10 bases, with 25 bases separating them. CDR1 is SQVTM and CDR2 is ANQGSEA in the germline V gene. The chain's CDR3 is CSVGGEGGSRGRAFF. The CDR3 coding sequence is TGCAGCGTTGGGGGAGAAGGGGGGTCCCGCGGTAGAGCTTTCTTT.

The V and J genes are TRBV5-1 and TRBJ2-3; D may match TRBD1 or TRBD2 (6 bases each). Trimming left V 4 bases short and J 3 bases short, with 12 bases between. Looked up from germline, CDR1 is SGHRS and CDR2 is YFSETQ. This CDR3 comprises 14 residues. CDR3 sequence: CASSKEGGTDTQYF. The CDR3 DNA follows: TGCGCCAGCAGCAAGGAGGGGGGAACAGATACGCAGTATTTT.

This clonotype is a singleton in its sample. CDR3 sequence reads: CATTNRTSGRGEQFF. The DNA of the CDR3 is TGTGCCACAACCAATCGGACTAGCGGGAGAGGGGAGCAGTTCTTC. The chain uses TRBV15 and TRBJ2-1; 13 positions agree with TRBD2. Germline V lookup: CDR1 LNHNV, CDR2 YYDKDF (reference sequence). The CDR3 has 15 residues. The V and J ends lost 9 bases and 10 bases, in that order; junction bases with no gene match: 12.

Of note for this clonotype: Sequence at one end of the junction differs from germline and may be a read error. The rearrangement uses TRBV5-1 and TRBJ1-1; D unresolved. CDR1 is SGHRS and CDR2 is YFSETQ in the germline V gene. CDR3 length: 13 amino acids. The CDR3 reads CASSLTPNTEAFF. Written as DNA, the CDR3 is TGTGCCAGCAGTTTGACACCGAACACTGAAGCTTTCTTT.

The chain couples TRBV3-1 to TRBJ1-2; D might be TRBD1 (5 bases). The germline gives CDR1 LGHDT, CDR2 YNNKEL (reference sequence). The V end lost 4 bases, the J end lost 4 bases, and 19 bases lay between the germline ends. This CDR3 region has 16 residues. The chain's CDR3 is CASSRRQPGLLYGYTF. The DNA for the CDR3 is TGTGCCAGCAGCCGACGACAGCCGGGACTCCTCTATGGCTACACCTTC.

This clonotype was observed a single time. V and J are TRBV29-1 and TRBJ1-2; 12 bases agree with TRBD1. The J segment lost 3 bases and the V segment lost 7 bases, leaving 12 bases of the junction unmatched. The CDR3 sequence is 16 residues long. Germline V gene sequence: CDR1 SQVTM, CDR2 ANQGSEA. The DNA for the CDR3 is TGCAGCGCCGTCGGGACAGGGGGCGCCGGCGACTATGGCTACACCTTC. Its protein is CSAVGTGGAGDYGYTF.

The V call is TRBV5-1, the J call TRBJ2-5, with 11 bases that match TRBD1. Germline CDR1 and CDR2: SGHRS and YFSETQ. Trimming removed 4 bases from V and 4 bases from J; junction bases left unmatched: 6. This CDR3 has 15 residues. This CDR3 reads CASSVDRGRGETQYF. CDR3 nucleotides: TGCGCCAGCAGCGTGGACAGGGGGCGAGGAGAGACCCAGTACTTC.

The chain has TRBV5-1 and TRBJ2-7, with D perhaps matching TRBD1 (6 bases). Trimming pared 1 base from V and 6 bases from J, leaving 14 bases between. The CDR3 has 14 residues. CDR1 is SGHRS, CDR2 YFSETQ, per germline. CDR3 in amino acids: CASSLSQGPVEQYF. CDR3 DNA: TGCGCCAGCAGCTTGAGTCAGGGGCCCGTCGAGCAGTACTTC.

The genes are TRBV20-1 and TRBJ2-5; D possibly corresponds to TRBD2 (5 bases). V dropped 7 bases and J dropped 4 bases, with 16 bases sitting between them. The CDR3 runs to 13 residues. In germline, CDR1 is DFQATT, CDR2 SNEGSKA (reference sequence). CDR3 nucleotide sequence: TGCAGTGGGCGTACCCCTGGGAGAGAGACCCAGTACTTC. Amino acids: CSGRTPGRETQYF.

The chain recombines TRBV20-1 with TRBJ2-1; TRBD1 matches at 7 bases. This CDR3 spans 12 amino acids. The trim removed 6 bases at V and 5 bases at J, leaving 4 bases unmatched. Germline V gene sequence: CDR1 DFQATT, CDR2 SNEGSKA (reference sequence). The CDR3 loop reads CSAGTANNEQFF. The DNA for the CDR3 is TGCAGTGCCGGGACAGCTAACAATGAGCAGTTCTTC.

J is TRBJ1-4 and V is TRBV20-1, with 10 bases identical to TRBD1. In germline, CDR1 is DFQATT, CDR2 SNEGSKA (reference sequence). CDR3 size: 14 residues. With V trimmed by 5 bases and J by 8 bases, 8 bases remained unmatched. DNA for the CDR3: TGCAGTGCTGTCGGGACAGGGGAGGACGAAAAACTGTTTTTT. Translation gives CSAVGTGEDEKLFF.

This clonotype was seen more than once but under ten times. The V and J genes are TRBV5-1 and TRBJ1-1, with TRBD1 identical over 9 bases. V trimming: 4 bases; J trimming: 4 bases; junction bases outside the gene matches: 5. In germline, CDR1 is SGHRS, CDR2 YFSETQ. The CDR3 spans 14 residues. The CDR3 coding sequence is TGCGCCAGCAGCCCACGGACAGGGGCCACTGAAGCTTTCTTT. Protein product: CASSPRTGATEAFF. Full variable domain (remainder filled in from reference TRBV5-1 and TRBJ1-1): KAGVTQTPRYLIKTRGQQVTLSCSPISGHRSVSWYQQTPGQGLQFLFEYFSETQRNKGNFPGRFSGRQFSNSRSEMNVSTLELGDSALYLCASSPRTGATEAFFGQGTRLTVV.

This clonotype was seen once. The J gene is TRBJ2-4, the V gene TRBV12-5; no clear D. The closer fit of TRBJ2-7 to the DNA end suggests the J call may be wrong. The CDR3 runs 13 residues. Germline CDR1 and CDR2: LGHNT and FRNRAP. The CDR3 nucleotides are TGTGCTAGTGGTTTAGGCGGTCTCTACGAGCAGTACTTC. Encoded protein: CASGLGGLYEQYF.

This clonotype was seen more than once but under ten times. V is TRBV4-2 and J is TRBJ2-5; D is unclear. This CDR3 comprises 14 residues. V dropped 1 base and J dropped 1 base, with 7 bases sitting between them. Germline CDR1 is LGHNA and CDR2 is YNFKEQ. This CDR3 reads CASSQVSLQETQYF. The CDR3 nucleotides read TGTGCCAGCAGCCAAGTAAGCCTCCAAGAGACCCAGTACTTC.

CDR3 DNA sequence: TGTGCCAGCGTATCTTTTACCGGGCCCGGCCCAGATACGCAGTATTTT. Translation gives CASVSFTGPGPDTQYF. V gene TRBV7-9 combines with J gene TRBJ2-3; D not certain. CDR3 length: 16 amino acids. Trimming left V 8 bases short and J 4 bases short, with 22 bases between. Germline values: CDR1 SEHNR, CDR2 FQNEAQ (reference sequence).

V usage is TRBV20-1 and J usage is TRBJ2-7; 9 nucleotides match TRBD1. V shed 1 base, J shed 2 bases, and the junction held 6 bases outside the gene matches. Looked up from germline, CDR1 is DFQATT and CDR2 is SNEGSKA (reference sequence). The CDR3 spans 15 residues. CDR3 residues: CSARGLGQGTYEQYF. As DNA, the CDR3 is TGCAGTGCTAGAGGTCTGGGACAGGGAACCTACGAGCAGTACTTC.

The rearrangement joins TRBV5-1 to TRBJ2-3, with 8 bases fitting TRBD2. Germline-derived CDR1 and CDR2 are SGHRS and YFSETQ. The CDR3 has 16 amino acids. J was trimmed by 2 bases and V by 0 bases; bases with no gene match: 5. The CDR3 protein is CASSLALAGPTDTQYF. The CDR3 region has the DNA TGCGCCAGCAGCTTGGCCCTAGCGGGCCCCACAGATACGCAGTATTTT. Complete variable domain (other parts from reference TRBV5-1 and TRBJ2-3): KAGVTQTPRYLIKTRGQQVTLSCSPISGHRSVSWYQQTPGQGLQFLFEYFSETQRNKGNFPGRFSGRQFSNSRSEMNVSTLELGDSALYLCASSLALAGPTDTQYFGPGTRLTVL.

The chain recombines TRBV12-3 or TRBV12-4 with TRBJ2-3; a weak D match, TRBD2 (6 bases). V was clipped by 6 bases and J by 4 bases, with 17 bases between them. The CDR3 is 15 residues long. CDR3 amino acids: CASSLLKEGPDTQYF. The DNA of the CDR3 is TGTGCCAGCAGCCTCCTCAAGGAGGGTCCAGATACGCAGTATTTT.

This sequence joins TRBV10-1 and TRBJ2-2; D perhaps matches TRBD1 (6 bases). Trimming removed 5 bases at V and 4 bases at J, with 17 bases between. The CDR3 spans 16 residues. CDR1 and CDR2 (germline): WNHNN, SYGVQD (reference sequence). DNA for the CDR3: TGCGCCAGCAGTCCCACACAGGGATTCTCCACCGGGGAGCTGTTTTTT. This sequence encodes CASSPTQGFSTGELFF.

The rearrangement uses TRBV6-5 and TRBJ1-2, with D unresolved. CDR3 length: 12 residues. Germline V lookup: CDR1 MNHEY, CDR2 SVGAGI. The CDR3 loop reads CASGSTQYGYTF. CDR3 in DNA: TGTGCGAGCGGGTCGACACAGTATGGCTACACCTTC.

This sequence joins TRBV25-1 and TRBJ1-1; D is unresolved. Trimming removed 3 bases at V and 3 bases at J, with 5 bases between. The CDR3 has 12 amino acids. The germline V gene has CDR1 MGHDK and CDR2 SYGVNS. CDR3 bases: TGTGCCAGCAGTGATCCCGACACTGAAGCTTTCTTT. Translating gives CASSDPDTEAFF.

This clonotype showed up just a few times. The J gene is TRBJ2-1, the V gene TRBV6-2 or TRBV6-3, with TRBD2 matching 8 bases. CDR1 is MNHEY and CDR2 is SVGEGT in the germline V gene. After removal of 2 bases from V and 2 bases from J, the junction contained 14 bases not matched to a gene. There are 19 residues in the CDR3. The CDR3 DNA follows: TGTGCCAGCAGTTACGACGGCAGAAAGAGCGGGGGTCCCTACAATGAGCAGTTCTTC. Protein: CASSYDGRKSGGPYNEQFF.